One sample yielded the 32 T cell receptor beta chains listed below, sequenced in a study of cytomegalovirus exposure and HLA in healthy donors. The PCR was carried out with 60 Vbeta primers and 13 Jbeta primers. The table came from immunoSEQ multiplex PCR; TCRdb's copy has only in-frame clones and leaves some out. The sample has roughly 150,000 clones; over 80% are singletons. Sequencing was done on a sample of PBMCs. Receptors originate from a male donor in good health and CMV-seronegative.

This clone was recorded once. The chain has TRBV7-8 and TRBJ1-6; possibly TRBD1 for D (5 bases). This CDR3 comprises 16 residues. The ends were cut back, 4 bases at V and 0 bases at J, with 10 bases in the middle. Per germline, CDR1 SGHVS and CDR2 FQNEAQ. CDR3 DNA: TGTGCCAGCAGCTCCGAAGGGGTCTCCTATAATTCACCCCTCCACTTT. Its protein is CASSSEGVSYNSPLHF.

The chain has TRBV27 and TRBJ1-1; unclear D gene. Trimming shortened V by 6 bases and J by 1 base, and 9 bases separated the two germline ends. The CDR3 consists of 13 residues. Germline V gene sequence: CDR1 MNHEY, CDR2 SMNVEV (reference sequence). The CDR3: CASRHPGNTEAFF. In nucleotides, the CDR3 is TGTGCCAGCAGGCACCCCGGGAACACTGAAGCTTTCTTT.

This chain joins TRBV5-1 and TRBJ2-1, with D perhaps TRBD1 (5 bases). The germline V gene has CDR1 SGHRS and CDR2 YFSETQ. Trimming cost V 4 bases and J 8 bases, with 10 bases left between them. The CDR3 covers 12 residues. CDR3 sequence reads: CASSQQVDEQFF. The CDR3 DNA reads TGCGCCAGCAGCCAACAGGTCGATGAGCAGTTCTTC.

There are a few counts of this clone. The CDR3 reads CASSWAPRYEQYF. CDR3 bases: TGCGCCAGCAGCTGGGCTCCCCGCTACGAGCAGTACTTC. The chain uses TRBV5-1 and TRBJ2-5; no firm D call. The J call is uncertain, as TRBJ2-7 better fits the DNA end. From germline, CDR1 is SGHRS and CDR2 YFSETQ. CDR3 size: 13 residues.

The chain recombines TRBV27 with TRBJ1-2; a weak D match, TRBD1 (5 bases). The CDR3 extends over 13 amino acids. V dropped 3 bases and J dropped 7 bases, with 12 bases sitting between them. Germline CDR1 reads MNHEY; CDR2 reads SMNVEV (reference sequence). The CDR3 spells CASSLNGRVGYTF. For the CDR3, the DNA is TGTGCCAGCAGTTTGAATGGCAGGGTTGGCTACACCTTC.

In this sample, this clone turned up a few times. The chain employs TRBV7-6 and TRBJ1-2; 8 positions match TRBD1. Looked up from germline, CDR1 is SGHVS and CDR2 is FNYEAQ. With 6 bases clipped from V and 3 bases from J, the junction kept 3 bases outside the gene matches. CDR3 length equals 13 residues. The CDR3 nucleotides read TGTGCCAGCAGTCCACAGGGGGACTATGGCTACACCTTC. Its protein is CASSPQGDYGYTF. Together with reference TRBV7-6 and TRBJ1-2, the CDR3 gives the full variable domain: GAGVSQSPRYKVTKRGQDVALRCDPISGHVSLYWYRQALGQGPEFLTYFNYEAQQDKSGLPNDRFSAERPEGSISTLTIQRTEQRDSAMYRCASSPQGDYGYTFGSGTRLTVV.

This clone came up a few times. V gene TRBV6-5 combines with J gene TRBJ2-7; 7 nucleotides align to TRBD1. Germline CDR1 and CDR2: MNHEY and SVGAGI. This CDR3 has 14 residues. V lost 6 bases to trimming and J lost 1 base; unmatched junction nucleotides: 6. The CDR3, as DNA: TGTGCCAGCAGGAACAGGGGTTCTTCCTACGAGCAGTACTTC. Its translation: CASRNRGSSYEQYF.

The chain is built from TRBV5-8 and TRBJ1-5; maybe TRBD1 (5 bases). This CDR3 has 15 amino acids. Germline assignment: CDR1 SGHTS and CDR2 YDEGEE. V lost 5 bases and J lost 5, with 17 bases in between. CDR3 nucleotide sequence: TGTGCCAGCAGGGCCGGGACTGAGCTCTATCAGCCCCAGCATTTT. This translates into CASRAGTELYQPQHF.

This clone was seen only once. The gene calls are TRBV6-1 and TRBJ2-1; 9 bases fit TRBD1. Unmatched junction bases numbered 2, after V lost 6 bases and J lost 2 bases. The germline V gene has CDR1 MNHNS and CDR2 SASEGT. The CDR3 spans 14 residues. The CDR3 sequence: CASRRDRAYNEQFF. CDR3 nucleotides: TGTGCCAGCAGACGGGACAGGGCCTACAATGAGCAGTTCTTC.

The count of this clone is one. This sequence joins TRBV30 and TRBJ2-1, with D tentatively TRBD1 (6 bases). The ends were cut back, 5 bases at V and 1 base at J, with 12 bases in the middle. This CDR3 spans 14 amino acids. Germline V gene sequence: CDR1 GTSNPN, CDR2 SVGIG (reference sequence). In DNA form, the CDR3 reads TGTGCCTGGGGGTCAGGGGTGTCCTACAATGAGCAGTTCTTC. Translation: CAWGSGVSYNEQFF.

The rearrangement uses TRBV5-1 and TRBJ2-7; no clear D. V lost 3 bases and J lost 3, with 4 bases in between. Germline V gives CDR1 SGHRS, CDR2 YFSETQ. This CDR3 region has 11 residues. The CDR3 spells CASSSNYEQYF. The CDR3 DNA reads as TGCGCCAGCAGCTCCAACTACGAGCAGTACTTC.

Details on this clone: Other DNA sequences in this specimen translate into the identical CDR3. This CDR3 is CASSLGQSYNSPLHF. In DNA, the CDR3 is TGCGCCAGCAGCTTGGGGCAATCCTATAATTCACCCCTCCACTTT. The gene calls are TRBV5-1 and TRBJ1-6, with D hard to call. CDR1 SGHRS and CDR2 YFSETQ come from the germline V gene. V shed 0 bases and J shed 1 base, with 5 bases lying between them. The CDR3 loop spans 15 amino acids.

This clone occurred a few times. The V gene is TRBV7-2, the J gene TRBJ1-1, with 9 bases lining up with TRBD1. The CDR3 is made up of 14 amino acids. CDR1 and CDR2 from the germline V gene are SGHTA and FQGNSA. V lost 7 bases to trimming and J lost 7 bases; unmatched junction nucleotides: 10. CDR3 residues: CASKRDRVHDEAFF. As DNA, the CDR3 is TGTGCCAGCAAGAGGGACAGGGTACATGATGAAGCTTTCTTT.

This rearrangement joins TRBV6-5 to TRBJ2-7, with 9 bases aligning to TRBD1. With V trimmed by 6 bases and J by 0 bases, 6 bases remained unmatched. This CDR3 contains 15 residues. The V gene's germline CDR1 is MNHEY and CDR2 SVGAGI. CDR3 sequence: CASSRTGANSYEQYF. Here the CDR3 DNA reads TGTGCCAGCAGCAGGACAGGGGCGAACTCCTACGAGCAGTACTTC.

V usage is TRBV19 and J usage is TRBJ2-7; D gene ambiguous. The germline V and J ends were trimmed by 5 bases and 2 bases, with 19 bases remaining between them. CDR3 length: 16 residues. Germline CDR1 LNHDA, CDR2 SQIVND (reference sequence). DNA of the CDR3: TGTGCCAGTAGTGCGGTTCAAGGATTCGAGGCCTACGAGCAGTACTTC. Protein: CASSAVQGFEAYEQYF.

The J gene is TRBJ2-6, the V gene TRBV19, with no clear D. This CDR3 comprises 13 residues. Looked up from germline, CDR1 is LNHDA and CDR2 is SQIVND (reference sequence). Between the trimmed V and J ends, which lost 6 bases and 3 bases, there was a span of 6 bases. The CDR3 coding sequence is TGTGCCAGTAGGGTACTTGGGGCCAACGTCCTGACTTTC. Protein: CASRVLGANVLTF.

The rearrangement links TRBV19 to TRBJ2-4; 7 bases fit TRBD1. The CDR3 has 15 residues. V lost 7 bases and J lost 1; bases outside the gene matches: 7. Germline V lookup: CDR1 LNHDA, CDR2 SQIVND (reference sequence). CDR3 sequence: CASNDPRGAKNIQYF. CDR3 nucleotides: TGTGCCAGTAACGACCCCAGGGGGGCCAAAAACATTCAGTACTTC.

V usage is TRBV7-9 and J usage is TRBJ1-2; 9 bases map to TRBD1. The CDR3 totals 17 residues. V shed 5 bases and J 0 bases; nucleotides not matched to a gene: 10. Germline CDR1 is SEHNR and CDR2 is FQNEAQ (reference sequence). This CDR3 reads CASSLGQGLLTNYGYTF. As DNA, the CDR3 is TGTGCCAGCAGCCTCGGACAGGGGCTTCTAACTAACTATGGCTACACCTTC.

V gene TRBV4-1 combines with J gene TRBJ2-7; D unclear. Germline V CDR1 and CDR2: MGHRA, YSYEKL. V was pared by 5 bases and J by 2 bases, with 10 bases between. The CDR3 loop spans 13 amino acids. The CDR3 coding sequence is TGCGCCAGCAGCTCCGCCCGGGCCTACGAGCAGTACTTC. This codes for CASSSARAYEQYF.

This clone was observed a few times. J is TRBJ2-1 and V is TRBV11-2, with 10 bases lining up with TRBD2. CDR1 and CDR2 from the germline V gene are SGHAT and FQNNGV. The CDR3 length is 15 residues. V was clipped by 5 bases and J by 4 bases; unmatched bases: 5. CDR3 DNA: TGTGCCAGCAGCGTAGCGGGGGGAATATACAATGAGCAGTTCTTC. This gives the protein CASSVAGGIYNEQFF.

This clone was seen a few times. The chain is built from TRBV5-1 and TRBJ2-2; 8 positions agree with TRBD1. Germline V gives CDR1 SGHRS, CDR2 YFSETQ. V was clipped by 4 bases and J by 0 bases; unmatched bases: 2. The CDR3 loop spans 15 amino acids. CDR3 coding DNA: TGCGCCAGCAGCGTGACAGGGGCGAACACCGGGGAGCTGTTTTTT. This encodes CASSVTGANTGELFF.

The V and J genes are TRBV19 and TRBJ1-2; TRBD1 might be the D (6 bases). CDR1 and CDR2 from the germline V gene are LNHDA and SQIVND (reference sequence). The CDR3 is 13 residues long. The ends were cut back, 6 bases at V and 7 bases at J, with 15 bases in the middle. Written as DNA, the CDR3 is TGTGCCAGTAGGGGGGGGCAGCGAAGTGGCTACACCTTC. The encoded protein is CASRGGQRSGYTF. Combining the CDR3 with reference TRBV19 and TRBJ1-2 gives the whole variable domain DGGITQSPKYLFRKEGQNVTLSCEQNLNHDAMYWYRQDPGQGLRLIYYSQIVNDFQKGDIAEGYSVSREKKESFPLTVTSAQKNPTAFYLCASRGGQRSGYTFGSGTRLTVV.

This clone was counted once. This chain uses TRBV10-3 with TRBJ1-5; a possible D gene is TRBD1 (6 bases). The CDR3 contains 14 residues. Per germline, CDR1 ENHRY and CDR2 SYGVKD. The V end lost 3 bases, the J end lost 3 bases, and 9 bases lay between the germline ends. The CDR3 bases are TGTGCCATCAGTGAAGGACAGTACAATCAGCCCCAGCATTTT. Translation: CAISEGQYNQPQHF.

The V and J genes are TRBV6-5 and TRBJ2-2, with TRBD1 as a possible D gene (6 bases). The V end lost 2 bases, the J end lost 5 bases, and 12 bases lay between the germline ends. Germline V lookup: CDR1 MNHEY, CDR2 SVGAGI. The CDR3 runs 15 residues. This CDR3 is CASSYGAGVTGELFF. In nucleotides, the CDR3 is TGTGCCAGCAGTTACGGGGCAGGGGTGACCGGGGAGCTGTTTTTT.

The V gene is TRBV9, the J gene TRBJ1-5, with D uncertain. The germline V and J ends were trimmed by 0 bases and 5 bases, with 12 bases remaining between them. The CDR3 totals 15 residues. CDR1 is SGDLS, CDR2 YYNGEE, per germline. This CDR3 is CASSVGAAKDQPQHF. CDR3 nucleotide sequence: TGTGCCAGCAGCGTAGGGGCAGCAAAAGATCAGCCCCAGCATTTT.

The chain recombines TRBV27 with TRBJ2-6; TRBD2 might be the D (6 bases). CDR1 is MNHEY and CDR2 is SMNVEV in the germline V gene (reference sequence). V dropped 6 bases and J dropped 0 bases, with 15 bases sitting between them. This CDR3 contains 17 residues. This chain's CDR3 is CASSRGSLISGANVLTF. The CDR3 DNA follows: TGTGCCAGCAGCCGGGGGAGCCTCATCTCTGGGGCCAACGTCCTGACTTTC.

J is TRBJ1-5 and V is TRBV15; perhaps TRBD1 as D (5 bases). The CDR3 is made up of 14 amino acids. Trimming removed 7 bases at V and 10 bases at J, with 20 bases between. In germline, CDR1 is LNHNV, CDR2 YYDKDF (reference sequence). The CDR3 bases are TGTGCCACCACCCCCGCGGGGGGTGATCGTCCCCAGCATTTT. It codes for CATTPAGGDRPQHF.

Only a few counts were recorded for this clone. Other DNA sequences in this sample translate to the same CDR3. The chain couples TRBV5-1 to TRBJ1-1; D is uncertain. Trimming cost V 0 bases and J 0 bases, with 3 bases left between them. Per germline, CDR1 SGHRS and CDR2 YFSETQ. This CDR3 spans 13 amino acids. The DNA for the CDR3 is TGCGCCAGCAGCTTGGGGCTGAACACTGAAGCTTTCTTT. Amino acids: CASSLGLNTEAFF.

The chain combines TRBV18 with TRBJ2-7, with TRBD1 matching over 7 bases. Germline values: CDR1 KGHSH, CDR2 LQKENI. V lost 1 base to trimming and J lost 0 bases; unmatched junction nucleotides: 3. The CDR3 is made up of 15 amino acids. The CDR3 sequence: CASSPRTGDSYEQYF. The DNA of the CDR3 is TGTGCCAGCTCACCACGAACAGGGGACTCCTACGAGCAGTACTTC. The full variable domain, completed using reference TRBV18 and TRBJ2-7, is NAGVMQNPRHLVRRRGQEARLRCSPMKGHSHVYWYRQLPEEGLKFMVYLQKENIIDESGMPKERFSAEFPKEGPSILRIQQVVRGDSAAYFCASSPRTGDSYEQYFGPGTRLTVT.

This clone showed up just a few times. The chain joins TRBV11-2 to TRBJ2-5; a possible D gene is TRBD1 (6 bases). Germline CDR1 is SGHAT and CDR2 is FQNNGV. The CDR3 runs to 13 residues. Trimming took 2 bases from V and 5 from J, leaving 9 bases between them. The CDR3 bases are TGTGCCAGCAGCTTACACAGGGTTGAGACCCAGTACTTC. It yields the protein CASSLHRVETQYF. Complete variable domain (other parts from reference TRBV11-2 and TRBJ2-5): EAGVAQSPRYKIIEKRQSVAFWCNPISGHATLYWYQQILGQGPKLLIQFQNNGVVDDSQLPKDRFSAERLKGVDSTLKIQPAKLEDSAVYLCASSLHRVETQYFGPGTRLLVL.

This chain connects TRBV19 to TRBJ1-5; possible D gene TRBD1, 5 bases. The germline V and J ends were trimmed by 5 bases and 2 bases, with 16 bases remaining between them. Per the germline V gene, CDR1 is LNHDA and CDR2 is SQIVND (reference sequence). The CDR3 covers 16 residues. For the CDR3, the DNA is TGTGCCAGTAGTCCTCAGGGAAATAGGGGCAATCAGCCCCAGCATTTT. Amino acids: CASSPQGNRGNQPQHF.

The chain links TRBV5-4 to TRBJ1-2; 7 bases are a match to TRBD1. This CDR3 is 13 amino acids long. Trimming at V came to 5 bases and at J to 4 bases, leaving 5 bases not matched to a gene. The germline V gene encodes CDR1 SGHNT and CDR2 YYREEE (reference sequence). The CDR3 region has the DNA TGTGCCAGCAGATCAGGGGGTGCCTATGGCTACACCTTC. Translated: CASRSGGAYGYTF.